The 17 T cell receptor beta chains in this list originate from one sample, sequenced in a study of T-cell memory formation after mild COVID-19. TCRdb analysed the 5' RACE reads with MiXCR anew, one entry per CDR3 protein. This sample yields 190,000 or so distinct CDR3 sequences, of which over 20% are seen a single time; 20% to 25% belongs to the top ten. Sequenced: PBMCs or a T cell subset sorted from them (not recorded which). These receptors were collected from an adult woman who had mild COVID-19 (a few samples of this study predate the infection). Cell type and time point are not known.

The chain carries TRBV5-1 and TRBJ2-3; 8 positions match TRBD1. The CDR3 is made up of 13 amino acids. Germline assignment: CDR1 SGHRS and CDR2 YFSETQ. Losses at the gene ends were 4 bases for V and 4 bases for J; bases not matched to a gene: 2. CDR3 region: CASSPDRADTQYF. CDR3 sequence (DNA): TGCGCCAGCAGCCCGGACAGGGCAGATACGCAGTATTTT.

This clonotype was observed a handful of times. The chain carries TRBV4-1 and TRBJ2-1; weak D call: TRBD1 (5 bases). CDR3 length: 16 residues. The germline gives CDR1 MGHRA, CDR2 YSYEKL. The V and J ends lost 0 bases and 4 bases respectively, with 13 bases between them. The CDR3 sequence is CASSQEGPSEYNEQFF. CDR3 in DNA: TGCGCCAGCAGCCAAGAGGGGCCCAGCGAATACAATGAGCAGTTCTTC.

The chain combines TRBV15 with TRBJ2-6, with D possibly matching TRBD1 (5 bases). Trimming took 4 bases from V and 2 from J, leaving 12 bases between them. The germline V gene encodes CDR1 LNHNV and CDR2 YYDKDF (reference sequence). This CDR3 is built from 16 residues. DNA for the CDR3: TGTGCCACCAGCACAGGGAAGGATACTGGGGCCAACGTCCTGACTTTC. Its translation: CATSTGKDTGANVLTF.

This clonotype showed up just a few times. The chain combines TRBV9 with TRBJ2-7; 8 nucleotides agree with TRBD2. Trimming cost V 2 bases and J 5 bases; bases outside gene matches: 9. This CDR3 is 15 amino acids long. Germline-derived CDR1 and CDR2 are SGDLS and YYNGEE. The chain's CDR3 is CASSVWGTSGNEQYF. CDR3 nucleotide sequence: TGTGCCAGCAGCGTTTGGGGAACTAGCGGTAACGAGCAGTACTTC.

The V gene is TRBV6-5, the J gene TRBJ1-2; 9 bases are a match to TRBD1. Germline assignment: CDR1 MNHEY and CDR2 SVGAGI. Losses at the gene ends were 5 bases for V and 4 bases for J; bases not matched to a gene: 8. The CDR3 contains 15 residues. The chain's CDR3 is CASSPTGGASYGYTF. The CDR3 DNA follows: TGTGCCAGCAGTCCCACAGGGGGCGCGAGCTATGGCTACACCTTC.

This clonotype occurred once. The CDR3 sequence is CSARAGEADTQYF. As DNA, the CDR3 is TGCAGCGCCCGGGCGGGAGAGGCAGATACGCAGTATTTT. The chain employs TRBV29-1 and TRBJ2-3; TRBD2 matches at 7 bases. The CDR3 contains 13 residues. V lost 7 bases to trimming and J lost 4 bases; unmatched junction nucleotides: 8. From germline, CDR1 is SQVTM and CDR2 ANQGSEA.

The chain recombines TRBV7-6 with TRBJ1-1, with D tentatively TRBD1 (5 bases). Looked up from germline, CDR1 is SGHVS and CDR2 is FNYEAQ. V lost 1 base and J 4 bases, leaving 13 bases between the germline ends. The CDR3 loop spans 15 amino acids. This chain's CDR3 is CASSLGGGALTEAFF. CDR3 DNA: TGTGCCAGCAGCTTAGGGGGTGGGGCTCTCACTGAAGCTTTCTTT.

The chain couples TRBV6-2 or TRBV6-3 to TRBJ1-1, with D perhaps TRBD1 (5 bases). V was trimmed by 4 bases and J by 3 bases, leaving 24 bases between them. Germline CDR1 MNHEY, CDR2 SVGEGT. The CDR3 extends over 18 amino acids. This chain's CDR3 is CASSSVDRDLGEDTEAFF. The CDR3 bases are TGTGCCAGCAGTTCCGTAGACAGAGATCTTGGGGAGGACACTGAAGCTTTCTTT.

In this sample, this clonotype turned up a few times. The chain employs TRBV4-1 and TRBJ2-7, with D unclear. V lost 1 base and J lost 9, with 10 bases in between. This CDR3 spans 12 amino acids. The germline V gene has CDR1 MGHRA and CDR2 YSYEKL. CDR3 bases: TGCGCCAGCAGCCAAGGGCTTACCGGGCAGTACTTC. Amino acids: CASSQGLTGQYF.

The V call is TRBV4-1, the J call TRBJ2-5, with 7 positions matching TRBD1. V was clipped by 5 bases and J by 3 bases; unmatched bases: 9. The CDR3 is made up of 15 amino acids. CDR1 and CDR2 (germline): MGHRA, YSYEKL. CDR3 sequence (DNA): TGCGCCAGCAGCTCCCGGGACAGCGCAGAAGAGACCCAGTACTTC. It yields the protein CASSSRDSAEETQYF.

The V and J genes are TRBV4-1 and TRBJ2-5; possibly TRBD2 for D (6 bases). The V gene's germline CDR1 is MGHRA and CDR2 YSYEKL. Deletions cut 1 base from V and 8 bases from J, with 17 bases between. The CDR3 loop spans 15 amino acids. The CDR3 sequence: CASSQGDSSFETQYF. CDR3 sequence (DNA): TGCGCCAGCAGCCAAGGGGACTCGAGTTTCGAAACCCAGTACTTC.

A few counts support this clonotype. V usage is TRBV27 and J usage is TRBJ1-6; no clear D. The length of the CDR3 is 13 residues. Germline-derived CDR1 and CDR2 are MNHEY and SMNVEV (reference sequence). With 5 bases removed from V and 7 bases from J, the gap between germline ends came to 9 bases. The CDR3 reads CASSPRLNSPLHF. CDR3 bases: TGTGCCAGCAGTCCTCGTCTCAATTCACCCCTCCACTTT.

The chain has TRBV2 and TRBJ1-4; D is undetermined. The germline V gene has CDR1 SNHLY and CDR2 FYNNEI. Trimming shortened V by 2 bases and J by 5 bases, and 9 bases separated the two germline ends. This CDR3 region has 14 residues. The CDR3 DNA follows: TGTGCCAGCAGTGAAAACTGGGAGAATGAAAAACTGTTTTTT. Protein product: CASSENWENEKLFF.

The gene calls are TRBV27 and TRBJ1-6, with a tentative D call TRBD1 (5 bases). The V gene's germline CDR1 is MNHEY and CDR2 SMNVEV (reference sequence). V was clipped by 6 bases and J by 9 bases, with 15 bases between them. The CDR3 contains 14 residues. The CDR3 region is CASSWAGFGSPLHF. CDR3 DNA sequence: TGTGCCAGCAGCTGGGCAGGGTTTGGTTCACCCCTCCACTTT.

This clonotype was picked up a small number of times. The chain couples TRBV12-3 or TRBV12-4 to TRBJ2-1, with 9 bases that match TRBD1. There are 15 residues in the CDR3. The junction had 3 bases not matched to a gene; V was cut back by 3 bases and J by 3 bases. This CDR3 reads CASSFRDRVYNEQFF. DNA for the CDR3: TGTGCCAGCAGTTTCCGGGACAGGGTCTACAATGAGCAGTTCTTC.

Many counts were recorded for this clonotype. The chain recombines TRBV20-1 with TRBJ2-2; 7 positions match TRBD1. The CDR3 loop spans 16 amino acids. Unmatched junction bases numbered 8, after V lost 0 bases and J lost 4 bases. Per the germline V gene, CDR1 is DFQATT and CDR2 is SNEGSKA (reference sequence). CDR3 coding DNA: TGCAGTGCTAGAGAACCCTCCGGGACAGCCACCGGGGAGCTGTTTTTT. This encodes CSAREPSGTATGELFF.

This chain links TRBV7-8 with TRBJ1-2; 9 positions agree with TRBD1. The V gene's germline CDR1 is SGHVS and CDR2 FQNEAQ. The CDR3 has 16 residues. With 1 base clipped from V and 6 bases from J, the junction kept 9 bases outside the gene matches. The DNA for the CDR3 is TGTGCCAGCAGCTTAGGGGGGACAGGGAAGTTGGATGGCTACACCTTC. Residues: CASSLGGTGKLDGYTF.